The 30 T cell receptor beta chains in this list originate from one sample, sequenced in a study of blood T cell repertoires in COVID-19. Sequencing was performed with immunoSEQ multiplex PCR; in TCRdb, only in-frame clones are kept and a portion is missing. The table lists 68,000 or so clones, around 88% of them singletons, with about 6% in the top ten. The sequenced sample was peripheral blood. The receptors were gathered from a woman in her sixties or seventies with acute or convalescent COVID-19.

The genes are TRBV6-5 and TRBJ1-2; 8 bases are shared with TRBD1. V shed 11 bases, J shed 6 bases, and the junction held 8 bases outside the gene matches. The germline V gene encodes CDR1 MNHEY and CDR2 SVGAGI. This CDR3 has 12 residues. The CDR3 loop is CASTGGFDGYTF. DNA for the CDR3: TGTGCCTCTACAGGGGGATTCGATGGCTACACCTTC.

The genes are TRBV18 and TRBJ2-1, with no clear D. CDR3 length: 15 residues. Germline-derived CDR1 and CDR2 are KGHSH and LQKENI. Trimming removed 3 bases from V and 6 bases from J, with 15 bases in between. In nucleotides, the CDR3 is TGTGCCAGCTCACCGACAACCGCTTTGGGCAATGAGCAGTTCTTC. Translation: CASSPTTALGNEQFF.

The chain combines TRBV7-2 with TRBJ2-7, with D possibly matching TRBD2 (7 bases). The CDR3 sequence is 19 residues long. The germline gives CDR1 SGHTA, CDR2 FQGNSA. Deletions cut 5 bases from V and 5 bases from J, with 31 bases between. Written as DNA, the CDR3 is TGTGCCAGCAGCACAGGAGGGCACGGGGGGCTCGGGTCCGGCAACGAGCAGTACTTC. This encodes CASSTGGHGGLGSGNEQYF.

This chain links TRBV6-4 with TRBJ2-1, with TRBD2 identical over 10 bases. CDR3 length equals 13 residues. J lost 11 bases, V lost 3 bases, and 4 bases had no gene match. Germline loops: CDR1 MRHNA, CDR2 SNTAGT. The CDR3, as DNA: TGTGCCAGCAGTGAGGAGCGGGAGGGTCAGCAGTTCTTC. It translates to CASSEEREGQQFF.

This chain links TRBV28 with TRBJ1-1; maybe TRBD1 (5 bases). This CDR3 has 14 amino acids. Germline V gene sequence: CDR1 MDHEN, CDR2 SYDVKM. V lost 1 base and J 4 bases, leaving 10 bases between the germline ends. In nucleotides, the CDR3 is TGTGCCAGCAGTTTATCGGGGGGAACCACTGAAGCTTTCTTT. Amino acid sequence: CASSLSGGTTEAFF.

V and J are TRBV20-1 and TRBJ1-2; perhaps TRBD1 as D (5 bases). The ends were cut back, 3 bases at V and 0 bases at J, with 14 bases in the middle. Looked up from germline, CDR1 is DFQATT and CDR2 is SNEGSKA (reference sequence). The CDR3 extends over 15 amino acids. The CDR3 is CSASRGGDANYGYTF. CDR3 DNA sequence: TGCAGTGCTAGTCGAGGCGGGGACGCTAACTATGGCTACACCTTC.

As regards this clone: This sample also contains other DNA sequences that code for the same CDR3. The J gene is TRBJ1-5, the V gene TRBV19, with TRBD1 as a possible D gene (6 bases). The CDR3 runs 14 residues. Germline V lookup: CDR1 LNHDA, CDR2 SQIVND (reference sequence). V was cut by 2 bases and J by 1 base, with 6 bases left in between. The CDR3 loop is CASSIQGSNQPQHF. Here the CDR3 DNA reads TGTGCCAGTAGTATACAGGGGAGCAATCAGCCCCAGCATTTT.

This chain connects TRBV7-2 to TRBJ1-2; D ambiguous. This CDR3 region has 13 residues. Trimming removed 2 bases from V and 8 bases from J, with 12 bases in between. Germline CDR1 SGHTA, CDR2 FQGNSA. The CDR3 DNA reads TGTGCCAGCAGCTTATATGAGGGTGACGGCTACACCTTC. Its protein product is CASSLYEGDGYTF.

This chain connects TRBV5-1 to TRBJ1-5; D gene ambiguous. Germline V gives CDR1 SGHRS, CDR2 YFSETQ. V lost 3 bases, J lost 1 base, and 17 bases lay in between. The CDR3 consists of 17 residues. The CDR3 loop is CASSSLDNSRSNQPQHF. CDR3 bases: TGCGCCAGCAGCTCACTCGACAACTCCAGGAGCAATCAGCCCCAGCATTTT.

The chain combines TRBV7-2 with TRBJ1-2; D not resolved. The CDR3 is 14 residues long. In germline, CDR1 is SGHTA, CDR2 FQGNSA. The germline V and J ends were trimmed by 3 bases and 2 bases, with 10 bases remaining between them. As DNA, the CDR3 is TGTGCCAGCAGCTTGAGGTGGCAAAACTATGGCTACACCTTC. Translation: CASSLRWQNYGYTF.

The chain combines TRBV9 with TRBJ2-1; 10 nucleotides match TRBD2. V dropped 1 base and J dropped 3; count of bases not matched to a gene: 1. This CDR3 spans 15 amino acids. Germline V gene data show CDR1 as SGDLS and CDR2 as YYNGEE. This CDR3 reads CASSVLAGVYNEQFF. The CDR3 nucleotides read TGTGCCAGCAGCGTACTAGCGGGGGTCTACAATGAGCAGTTCTTC.

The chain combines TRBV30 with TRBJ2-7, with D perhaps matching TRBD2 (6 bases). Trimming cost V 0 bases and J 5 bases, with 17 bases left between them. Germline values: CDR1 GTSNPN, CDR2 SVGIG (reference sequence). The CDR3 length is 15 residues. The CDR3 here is CAWSVLSAGRNEQYF. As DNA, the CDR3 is TGTGCCTGGAGTGTACTCTCGGCAGGGAGGAACGAGCAGTACTTC.

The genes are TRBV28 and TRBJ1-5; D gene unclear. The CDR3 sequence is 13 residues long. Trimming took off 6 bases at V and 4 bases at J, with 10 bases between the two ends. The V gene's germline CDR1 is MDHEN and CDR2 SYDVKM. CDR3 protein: CASRGGLNQPQHF. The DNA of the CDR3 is TGTGCCAGCAGGGGAGGCCTGAATCAGCCCCAGCATTTT.

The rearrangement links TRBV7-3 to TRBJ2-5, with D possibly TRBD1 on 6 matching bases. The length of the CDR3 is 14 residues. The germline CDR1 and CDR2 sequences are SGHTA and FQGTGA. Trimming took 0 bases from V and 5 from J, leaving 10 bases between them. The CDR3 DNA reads TGTGCCAGCAGCTTAACACAGGGCGAGGAGACCCAGTACTTC. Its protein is CASSLTQGEETQYF.

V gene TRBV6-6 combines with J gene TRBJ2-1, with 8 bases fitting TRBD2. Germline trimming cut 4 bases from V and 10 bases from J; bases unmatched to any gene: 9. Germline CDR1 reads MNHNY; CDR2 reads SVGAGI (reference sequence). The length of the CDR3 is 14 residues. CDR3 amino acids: CASSSPGGAWEQFF. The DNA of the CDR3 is TGTGCCAGCAGTTCTCCCGGGGGGGCCTGGGAGCAGTTCTTC.

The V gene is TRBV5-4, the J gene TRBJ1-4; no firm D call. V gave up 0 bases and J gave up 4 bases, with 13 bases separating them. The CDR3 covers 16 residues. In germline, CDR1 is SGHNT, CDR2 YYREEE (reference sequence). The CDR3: CASSLEPAAYNEKLFF. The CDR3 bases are TGTGCCAGCAGCTTGGAACCGGCGGCCTATAATGAAAAACTGTTTTTT.

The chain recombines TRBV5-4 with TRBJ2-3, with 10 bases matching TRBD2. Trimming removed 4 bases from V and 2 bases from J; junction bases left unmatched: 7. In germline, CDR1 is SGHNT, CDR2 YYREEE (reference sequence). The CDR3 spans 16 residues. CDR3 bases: TGTGCCAGCAGCCCGGGGGGGACTAGCGCCACAGATACGCAGTATTTT. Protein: CASSPGGTSATDTQYF.

The CDR3: CASSRLPGDTIYF. The CDR3 DNA reads TGTGCCAGCAGCCGCCTGCCGGGAGACACCATATATTTT. This chain connects TRBV5-4 to TRBJ1-3; D gene uncertain. The CDR3 runs 13 residues. CDR1 SGHNT and CDR2 YYREEE come from the germline V gene (reference sequence). V was clipped by 4 bases and J by 8 bases, with 13 bases between them.

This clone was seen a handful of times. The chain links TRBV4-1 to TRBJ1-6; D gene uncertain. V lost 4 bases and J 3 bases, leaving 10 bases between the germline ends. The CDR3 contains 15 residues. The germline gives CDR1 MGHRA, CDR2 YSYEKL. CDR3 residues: CASSPWGDYNSPLHF. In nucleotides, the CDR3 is TGCGCCAGCAGCCCCTGGGGAGACTATAATTCACCCCTCCACTTT.

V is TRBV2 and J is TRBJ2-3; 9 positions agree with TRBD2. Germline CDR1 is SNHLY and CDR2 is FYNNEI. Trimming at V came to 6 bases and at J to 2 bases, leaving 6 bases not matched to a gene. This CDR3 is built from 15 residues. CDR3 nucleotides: TGTGCCAGCAGCAGACTAGCGGACCACACAGATACGCAGTATTTT. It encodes CASSRLADHTDTQYF.

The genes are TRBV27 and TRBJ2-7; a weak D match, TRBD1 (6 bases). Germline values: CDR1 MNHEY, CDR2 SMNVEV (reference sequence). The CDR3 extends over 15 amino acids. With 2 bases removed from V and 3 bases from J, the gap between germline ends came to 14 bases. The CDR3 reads CASSLRAGANYEQYF. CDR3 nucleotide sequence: TGTGCCAGCAGTTTAAGGGCAGGGGCTAACTACGAGCAGTACTTC.

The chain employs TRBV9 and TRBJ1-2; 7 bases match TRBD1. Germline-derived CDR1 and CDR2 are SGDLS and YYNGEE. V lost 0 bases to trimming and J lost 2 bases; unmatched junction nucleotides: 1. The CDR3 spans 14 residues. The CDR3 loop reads CASSVEQGNYGYTF. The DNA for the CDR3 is TGTGCCAGCAGCGTAGAACAGGGGAACTATGGCTACACCTTC.

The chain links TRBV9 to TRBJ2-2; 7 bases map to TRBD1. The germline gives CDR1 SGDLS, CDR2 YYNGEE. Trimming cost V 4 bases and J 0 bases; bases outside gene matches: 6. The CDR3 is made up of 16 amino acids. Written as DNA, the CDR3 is TGTGCCAGCAGCACAAGGGACAGACCGAACACCGGGGAGCTGTTTTTT. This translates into CASSTRDRPNTGELFF.

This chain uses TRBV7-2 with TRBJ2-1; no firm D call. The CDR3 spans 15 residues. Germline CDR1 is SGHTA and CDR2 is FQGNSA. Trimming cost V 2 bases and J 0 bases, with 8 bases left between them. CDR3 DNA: TGTGCCAGCAGCTTAATGGCTAGCTCCTACAATGAGCAGTTCTTC. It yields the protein CASSLMASSYNEQFF.

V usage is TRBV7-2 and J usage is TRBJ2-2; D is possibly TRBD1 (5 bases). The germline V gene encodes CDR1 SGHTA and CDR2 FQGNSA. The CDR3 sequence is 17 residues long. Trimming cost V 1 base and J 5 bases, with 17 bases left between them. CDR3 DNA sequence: TGTGCCAGCAGCTTAGTTCTGGGGCTCTTTCGGACCGGGGAGCTGTTTTTT. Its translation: CASSLVLGLFRTGELFF.

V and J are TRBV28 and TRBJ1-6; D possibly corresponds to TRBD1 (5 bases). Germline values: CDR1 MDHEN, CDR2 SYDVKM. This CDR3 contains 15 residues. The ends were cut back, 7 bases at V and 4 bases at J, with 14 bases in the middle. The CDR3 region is CASKRQSIYNSPLHF. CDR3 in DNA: TGTGCCAGCAAAAGACAGTCCATATATAATTCACCCCTCCACTTT.

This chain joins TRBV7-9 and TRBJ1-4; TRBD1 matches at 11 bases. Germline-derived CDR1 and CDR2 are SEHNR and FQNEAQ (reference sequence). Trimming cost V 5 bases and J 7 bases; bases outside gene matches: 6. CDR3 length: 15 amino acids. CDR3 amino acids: CASSPWTGGREKLFF. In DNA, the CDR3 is TGTGCCAGCAGCCCGTGGACAGGGGGCCGTGAAAAACTGTTTTTT.

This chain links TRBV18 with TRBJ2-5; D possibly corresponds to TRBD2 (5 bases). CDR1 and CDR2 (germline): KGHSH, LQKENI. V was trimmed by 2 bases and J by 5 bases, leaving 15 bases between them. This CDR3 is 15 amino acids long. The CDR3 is CASSPATPRGETQYF. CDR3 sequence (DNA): TGTGCCAGCTCACCAGCGACCCCCAGAGGGGAGACCCAGTACTTC.

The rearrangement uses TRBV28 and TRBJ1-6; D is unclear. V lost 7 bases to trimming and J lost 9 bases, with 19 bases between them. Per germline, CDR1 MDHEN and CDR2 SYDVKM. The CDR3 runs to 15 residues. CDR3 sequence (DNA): TGTGCCAGCACCCAATCGGGATTCGAGGTTTCACCCCTCCACTTT. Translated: CASTQSGFEVSPLHF.

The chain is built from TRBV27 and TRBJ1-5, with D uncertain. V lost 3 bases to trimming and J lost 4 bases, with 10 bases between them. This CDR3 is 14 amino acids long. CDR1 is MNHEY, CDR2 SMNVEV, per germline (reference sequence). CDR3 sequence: CASSFSGGNQPQHF. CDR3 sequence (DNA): TGTGCCAGCAGTTTTTCAGGCGGGAATCAGCCCCAGCATTTT.